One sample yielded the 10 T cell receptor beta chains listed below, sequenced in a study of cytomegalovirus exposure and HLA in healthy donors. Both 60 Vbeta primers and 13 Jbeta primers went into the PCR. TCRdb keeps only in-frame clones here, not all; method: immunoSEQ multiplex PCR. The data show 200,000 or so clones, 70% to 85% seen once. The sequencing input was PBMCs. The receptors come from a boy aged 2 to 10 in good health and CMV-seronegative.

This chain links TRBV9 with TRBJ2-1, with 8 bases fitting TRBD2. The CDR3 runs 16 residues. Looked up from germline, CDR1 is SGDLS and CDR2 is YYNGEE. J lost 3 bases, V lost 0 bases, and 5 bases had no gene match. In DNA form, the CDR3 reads TGTGCCAGCAGCGTAGGACTCCTAGCGGGCTACAATGAGCAGTTCTTC. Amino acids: CASSVGLLAGYNEQFF.

In nucleotides, the CDR3 is TGTGCCAGCAGCGTTACTGACAGCCCAGATACGCAGTATTTT. Residues: CASSVTDSPDTQYF. V and J are TRBV9 and TRBJ2-3; the D gene is possibly TRBD1 (5 bases). The length of the CDR3 is 14 residues. V was pared by 2 bases and J by 4 bases, with 11 bases between. Germline V gives CDR1 SGDLS, CDR2 YYNGEE.

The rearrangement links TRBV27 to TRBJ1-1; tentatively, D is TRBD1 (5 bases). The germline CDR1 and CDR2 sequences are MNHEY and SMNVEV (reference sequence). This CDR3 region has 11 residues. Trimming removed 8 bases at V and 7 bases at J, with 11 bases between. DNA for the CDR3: TGTGCCAGCGGACGGGGGAATGAAGCTTTCTTT. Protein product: CASGRGNEAFF.

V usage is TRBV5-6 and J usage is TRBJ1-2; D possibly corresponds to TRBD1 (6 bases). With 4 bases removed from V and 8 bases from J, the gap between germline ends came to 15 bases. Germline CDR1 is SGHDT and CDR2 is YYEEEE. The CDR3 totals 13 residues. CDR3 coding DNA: TGTGCCAGCAGCCGGACAGCGGCAGGAGGCTACACCTTC. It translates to CASSRTAAGGYTF.

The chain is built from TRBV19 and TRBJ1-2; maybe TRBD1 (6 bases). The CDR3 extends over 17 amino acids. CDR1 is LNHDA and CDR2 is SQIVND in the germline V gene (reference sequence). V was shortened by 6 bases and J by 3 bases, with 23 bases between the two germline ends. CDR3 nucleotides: TGTGCCAGTAGCCCCGCTTGGGCCAGGGGCTTGCACTATGGCTACACCTTC. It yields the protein CASSPAWARGLHYGYTF.

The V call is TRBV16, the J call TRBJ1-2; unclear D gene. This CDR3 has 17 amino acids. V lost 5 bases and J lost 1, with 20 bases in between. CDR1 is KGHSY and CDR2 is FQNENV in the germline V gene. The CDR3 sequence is CASSIRNVRQDNYGYTF. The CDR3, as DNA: TGTGCCAGCAGCATTCGGAACGTAAGACAAGATAACTATGGCTACACCTTC.

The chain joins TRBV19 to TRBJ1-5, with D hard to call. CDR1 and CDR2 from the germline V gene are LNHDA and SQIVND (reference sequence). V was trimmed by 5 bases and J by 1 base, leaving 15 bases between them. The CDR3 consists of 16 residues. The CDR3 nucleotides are TGTGCCAGTAGTGATAACCGAGCTCCAAGCAATCAGCCCCAGCATTTT. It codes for CASSDNRAPSNQPQHF.

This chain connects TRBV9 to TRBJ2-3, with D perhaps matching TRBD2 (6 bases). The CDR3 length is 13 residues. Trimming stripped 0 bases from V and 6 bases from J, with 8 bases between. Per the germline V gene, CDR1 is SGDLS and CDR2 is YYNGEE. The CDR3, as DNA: TGTGCCAGCAGCGTAGGGGACTTTGATACGCAGTATTTT. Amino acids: CASSVGDFDTQYF.

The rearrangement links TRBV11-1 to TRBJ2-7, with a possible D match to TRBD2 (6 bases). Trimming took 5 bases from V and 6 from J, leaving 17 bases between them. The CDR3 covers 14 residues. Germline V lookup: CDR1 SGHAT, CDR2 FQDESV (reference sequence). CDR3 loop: CASSLATSSSEQYF. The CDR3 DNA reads TGTGCCAGCAGCCTCGCGACTAGTAGTTCCGAGCAGTACTTC.

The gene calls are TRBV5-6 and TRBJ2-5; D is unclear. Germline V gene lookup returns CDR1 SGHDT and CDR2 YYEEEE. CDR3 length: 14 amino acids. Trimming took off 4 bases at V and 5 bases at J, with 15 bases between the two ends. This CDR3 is CASSNFARVETQYF. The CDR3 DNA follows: TGTGCCAGCAGCAATTTTGCACGGGTGGAGACCCAGTACTTC. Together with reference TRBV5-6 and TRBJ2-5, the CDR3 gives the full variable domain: DAGVTQSPTHLIKTRGQQVTLRCSPKSGHDTVSWYQQALGQGPQFIFQYYEEEERQRGNFPDRFSGHQFPNYSSELNVNALLLGDSALYLCASSNFARVETQYFGPGTRLLVL.